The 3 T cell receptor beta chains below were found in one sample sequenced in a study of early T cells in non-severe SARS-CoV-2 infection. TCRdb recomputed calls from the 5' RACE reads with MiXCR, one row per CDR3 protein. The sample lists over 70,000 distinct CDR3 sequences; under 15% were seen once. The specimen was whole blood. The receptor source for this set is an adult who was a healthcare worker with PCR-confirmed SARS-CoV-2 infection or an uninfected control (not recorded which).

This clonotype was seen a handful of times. CDR3 nucleotide sequence: TGTGCCAGTAGTAGCCGCCAGGGGGATGGCTACACCTTC. Translating gives CASSSRQGDGYTF. The chain combines TRBV19 with TRBJ1-2, with 7 nucleotides matching TRBD1. The germline V gene encodes CDR1 LNHDA and CDR2 SQIVND (reference sequence). The junction had 5 bases not matched to a gene; V was cut back by 4 bases and J by 6 bases. The CDR3 consists of 13 residues.

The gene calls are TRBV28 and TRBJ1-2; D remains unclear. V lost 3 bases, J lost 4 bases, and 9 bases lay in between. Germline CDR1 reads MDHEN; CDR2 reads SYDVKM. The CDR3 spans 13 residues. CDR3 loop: CASSFFSVYGYTF. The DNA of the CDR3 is TGTGCCAGCAGTTTTTTTTCGGTCTATGGCTACACCTTC.

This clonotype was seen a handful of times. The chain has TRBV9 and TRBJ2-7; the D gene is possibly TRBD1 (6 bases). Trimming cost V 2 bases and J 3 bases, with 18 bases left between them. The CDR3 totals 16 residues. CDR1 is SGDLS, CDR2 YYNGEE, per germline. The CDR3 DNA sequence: TGTGCCAGCAGCGTGAACCCCGGGACATTGATCTACGAGCAGTACTTC. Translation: CASSVNPGTLIYEQYF. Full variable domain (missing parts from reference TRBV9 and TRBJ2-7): DSGVTQTPKHLITATGQRVTLRCSPRSGDLSVYWYQQSLDQGLQFLIQYYNGEERAKGNILERFSAQQFPDLHSELNLSSLELGDSALYFCASSVNPGTLIYEQYFGPGTRLTVT.